This T cell receptor (beta chain) stems from a study of OX40 agonist ivuxolimab in advanced cancers. In the study overall: Patients in the trial were receiving intravenous ivuxolimab every 2 weeks, at doses of 0.01 to 10 mg/kg. Patients assigned to dose escalation were diagnosed with hepatocellular carcinoma, melanoma, renal cell or head and neck cancer.

Method: immunoSEQ multiplex PCR; TCRdb's copy keeps in-frame clones and lacks some. The sample has tens of thousands of clones; about 90% are singletons. It was autoimmune disease history or systemic immunosuppression that excluded patients. Sequenced material: CD4+ or CD8+ T cells sorted from blood, taken in a trial of the OX40 agonist ivuxolimab. The source of this sequence is an adult with an advanced solid tumor such as melanoma, head and neck, liver or kidney cancer.

This CDR3 reads CASSADQGQSSYNEQFF. The CDR3, as DNA: TGTGCCAGCAGCGCCGACCAGGGACAGAGCTCCTACAATGAGCAGTTCTTC. The rearrangement uses TRBV7-2 and TRBJ2-1, with TRBD1 matching 7 bases. V lost 5 bases, J lost 0 bases, and 10 bases stayed unmatched. Germline V gives CDR1 SGHTA, CDR2 FQGNSA. There are 17 residues in the CDR3.